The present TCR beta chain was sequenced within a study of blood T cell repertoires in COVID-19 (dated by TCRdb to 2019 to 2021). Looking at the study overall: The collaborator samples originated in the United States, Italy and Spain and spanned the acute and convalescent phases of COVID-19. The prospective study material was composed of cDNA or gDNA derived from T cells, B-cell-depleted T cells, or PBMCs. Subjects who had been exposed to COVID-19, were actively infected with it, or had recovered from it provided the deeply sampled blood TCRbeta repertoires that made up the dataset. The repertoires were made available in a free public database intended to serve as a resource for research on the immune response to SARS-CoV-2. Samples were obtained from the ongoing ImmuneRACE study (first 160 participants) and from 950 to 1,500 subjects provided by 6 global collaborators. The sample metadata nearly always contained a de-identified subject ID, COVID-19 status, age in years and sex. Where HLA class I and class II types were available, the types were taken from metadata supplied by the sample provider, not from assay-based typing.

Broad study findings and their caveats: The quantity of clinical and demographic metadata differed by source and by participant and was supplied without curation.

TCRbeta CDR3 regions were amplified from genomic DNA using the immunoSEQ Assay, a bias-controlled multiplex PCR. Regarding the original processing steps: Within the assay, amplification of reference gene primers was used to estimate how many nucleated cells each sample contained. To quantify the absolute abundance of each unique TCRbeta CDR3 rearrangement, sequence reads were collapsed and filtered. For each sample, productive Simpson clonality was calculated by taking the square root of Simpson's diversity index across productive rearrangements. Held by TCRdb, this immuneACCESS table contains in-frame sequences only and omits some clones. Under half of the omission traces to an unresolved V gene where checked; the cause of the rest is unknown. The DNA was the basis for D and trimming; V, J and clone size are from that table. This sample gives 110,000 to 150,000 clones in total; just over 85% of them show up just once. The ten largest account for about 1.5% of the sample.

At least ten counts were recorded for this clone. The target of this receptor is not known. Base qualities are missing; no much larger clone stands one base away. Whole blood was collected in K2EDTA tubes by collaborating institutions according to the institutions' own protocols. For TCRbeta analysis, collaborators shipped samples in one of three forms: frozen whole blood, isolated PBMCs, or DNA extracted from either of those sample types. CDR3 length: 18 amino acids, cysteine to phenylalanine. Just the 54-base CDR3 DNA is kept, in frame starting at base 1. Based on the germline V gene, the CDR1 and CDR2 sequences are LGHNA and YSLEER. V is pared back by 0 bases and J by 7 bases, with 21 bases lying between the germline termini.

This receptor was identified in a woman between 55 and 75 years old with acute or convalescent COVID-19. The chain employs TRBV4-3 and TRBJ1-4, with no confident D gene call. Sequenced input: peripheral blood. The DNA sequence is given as TGCGCCAGCAGCCAAGATGGCCCCGTCCCAGGAACTTTTGAAAAACTGTTTTTT. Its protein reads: CASSQDGPVPGTFEKLFF.